This TCR beta chain comes out of a study of technical replicates of blood from a handful of donors (dated by TCRdb to the late 2010s). Library preparation employed the immunoSEQ multiplex PCR assay. The table comes from immuneACCESS by way of TCRdb, which keeps in-frame sequences with V and J called. Part of the clones is missing from these tables; in studies checked, under half for an unresolved V gene and the rest for unknown reasons. The sample table records around 100,000 clones; roughly 96% of these occur just once. The ten largest clones take up approximately 0.36% of the sample. Reading from cysteine to phenylalanine, the CDR3 counts 13 amino acids. The DNA shown is the 39-base CDR3, in frame from base 1. From the germline V gene, CDR1 is KGHSH and CDR2 is LQKENI. V is pruned by 3 bases and J by 10 bases, leaving 5 bases of the junction without a gene match. As concerns this clone: Its recognized antigen is unknown. Base-call qualities are not available, and no considerably larger clone is one nucleotide away.

This receptor was identified in a human donor in good health. The chain joins TRBV18 to TRBJ1-1, and 10 junctional nucleotides match TRBD1. The sequenced sample was T cells isolated from PBMCs. The CDR3 amino acid sequence is: CASSPGTGARAFF. DNA sequence: TGTGCCAGCTCACCGGGGACAGGGGCGCGAGCTTTCTTT.